These 6 T cell receptor beta chains originate from one sample sequenced in a study of cytomegalovirus exposure and HLA in healthy donors. The PCR was carried out with 60 Vbeta primers and 13 Jbeta primers. Here immunoSEQ multiplex PCR was the method, and the copy in TCRdb shows in-frame clones only, minus some. The sample table includes more than 40,000 clones. Sequencing used PBMCs. These receptors were obtained from a man between 40 and 49 years old in good health and CMV-seropositive.

The rearrangement uses TRBV6-5 and TRBJ1-3; 7 bases agree with TRBD1. J gave up 4 bases and V 6 bases, and 9 bases lay outside the gene matches. The V gene's germline CDR1 is MNHEY and CDR2 SVGAGI. This CDR3 spans 15 amino acids. CDR3 residues: CASSQQTGTGNTIYF. The CDR3 nucleotides read TGTGCCAGCAGCCAACAGACAGGGACCGGAAACACCATATATTTT.

As concerns this clone: One junction end does not reproduce the germline sequence, and a read error may be involved. Different DNA sequences within this sample yield the same CDR3. V usage is TRBV20-1 and J usage is TRBJ2-7; D possibly corresponds to TRBD2 (6 bases). Germline CDR1 is DFQATT and CDR2 is SNEGSKA (reference sequence). This CDR3 is built from 10 residues. The CDR3 loop is CSTPETSLSF. The DNA for the CDR3 is TGCAGCACCCCGGAAACTAGCCTCAGCTTC.

The chain is built from TRBV7-2 and TRBJ2-7, with TRBD2 identical over 9 bases. Germline trimming cut 3 bases from V and 5 bases from J; bases unmatched to any gene: 5. The CDR3 runs 14 residues. Germline V gene data show CDR1 as SGHTA and CDR2 as FQGNSA. DNA of the CDR3: TGTGCCAGCAGCTTGGCCGGACTAGCGAACGAGCAGTACTTC. Protein: CASSLAGLANEQYF.

The chain recombines TRBV29-1 with TRBJ2-2; 7 bases match TRBD2. V lost 4 bases and J lost 4; bases outside the gene matches: 9. There are 15 residues in the CDR3. The V gene's germline CDR1 is SQVTM and CDR2 ANQGSEA. The CDR3 sequence: CSVGLAAGSTGELFF. In DNA, the CDR3 is TGCAGCGTTGGGCTAGCGGCAGGGAGCACCGGGGAGCTGTTTTTT.

The chain combines TRBV13 with TRBJ2-7, with TRBD2 matching over 12 bases. In germline, CDR1 is PRHDT, CDR2 FYEKMQ (reference sequence). V lost 4 bases, J lost 4 bases, and 5 bases stayed unmatched. The CDR3 is 15 residues long. The CDR3 DNA sequence: TGTGCCAGCAGCTCCGGGACTAGCGGGTTTTACGAGCAGTACTTC. This translates into CASSSGTSGFYEQYF.

The gene calls are TRBV6-1 and TRBJ2-6; a possible D gene is TRBD1 (5 bases). The CDR3 consists of 14 residues. The V end was cut by 7 bases, the J end by 4 bases, with 11 bases between. Per the germline V gene, CDR1 is MNHNS and CDR2 is SASEGT. The CDR3 protein is CASTQRGGANVLTF. The CDR3 DNA reads TGTGCCAGCACTCAAAGGGGCGGGGCCAACGTCCTGACTTTC.